This T cell receptor (beta chain) was observed in a study of monozygotic twins with inflammatory bowel disease (dated by TCRdb to 2018 to 2020). At the level of the whole study: The complete study included approximately 30 monozygotic twin pairs: 19 IBD-discordant Danish pairs and nine German pairs, of which four were IBD-concordant and five were IBD-discordant. Disease-associated traits were sought mainly through comparisons between IBD patients and their genetically identical healthy co-twins within discordant pairs. Each individual had, on average, about 151 000 unique TCRalpha sequences and 181 000 unique TCRbeta sequences available for analysis.

A word on this clonotype: Its antigen specificity is not known.

Study-level results and caveats: IBD patients had lower TCRbeta repertoire diversity, measured by the inverse Simpson index, than their healthy co-twins. Background noise and inter-individual variability may have been introduced into the repertoires by the differing immunosuppressive treatments among patients. No difference in repertoire similarity was observed between concordant and discordant twins, possibly owing to limited statistical power. Compared with healthy twins, IBD patients had fewer clonotypes in common with other individuals, a difference most pronounced in patients showing signs of disease activity. The analysis was unable to tell different T cell subtypes apart. No single strong signal or clonotype linked to IBD turned up in the results, so the idea that one exists was not supported.

From each donor, an approximately 2.5 ml peripheral blood sample was drawn into PAXgene tubes and stored at -80 degrees C. Without T cell sorting, total RNA was isolated from whole blood using the PAXgene blood miRNA kit on an automated QIAcube. Peripheral blood from monozygotic twin pairs, either concordant or discordant for inflammatory bowel disease, underwent deep TCRalpha and TCRbeta repertoire profiling that used unique molecular barcoding. For every twin pair, smoking habits were documented, and each individual was categorised as a current, former or never smoker. The library was produced with 5' RACE. Preparation of each TCR library used roughly 3.5 ug of total RNA. For each sample, cDNA was synthesized in eight separate reactions using SMARTScribe reverse transcriptase. During cDNA synthesis, unique molecular identifiers containing a 6-nucleotide sample barcode were introduced by template switching. Two nested PCRs of about 15 and 9 cycles amplified the TCRalpha and TCRbeta cDNA, and bead purification followed each PCR. Before amplification, cDNA was treated with uracil DNA-glycosylase and purified using the QIAquick PCR purification kit. In the second PCR, Illumina TruSeq-compatible adapters and sample-specific barcodes were added. Library quality and concentration were checked on TapeStation and Qubit, and libraries were pooled at about 5 ng each. Sequencing of the pooled libraries was done on an Illumina HiSeq2500 single-index Rapid Run using custom sequencing primers and 2 x 100 bp reads. In the source study's methods: UMI-based consensus assembly with MiGEC version 1.2.6 was used to correct PCR and sequencing errors. V(D)J alignment, clonotype assembly and CDR3 extraction were performed with MiXCR version 2.1.1. To normalise gene usage, clonotype sharing and MAIT/NKT TCR abundance, the analysis used the top 1000, 10 000 and 20 000 clonotypes per sample. Diversity was computed as the inverse Simpson index with the vegan R package after downsampling to 27 000 UMIs. Paired Mann-Whitney U tests were applied to discordant twin pairs, and Benjamini-Hochberg correction was used for multiple testing. The reads were reprocessed in TCRdb, with one entry per CDR3 protein sequence and no accompanying DNA. TCRdb's processing, not the authors', yielded these V and J calls. The sample table records some 170,000 distinct CDR3 sequences. Together, the top ten hold under 3.5% of the sample.

Per the germline V gene, SGHTA is the CDR1 and FQGTGA is the CDR2. The cysteine opens and the phenylalanine closes a CDR3 of 13 amino acids. No DNA appears here. The sequence joins TRBV7-3 to TRBJ1-1. This TCR was sampled from a human donor with ulcerative colitis or Crohn's disease, or a healthy co-twin of an affected twin (not recorded which). Sequencing was carried out using blood. CDR3 protein: CASSPGLETEAFF.